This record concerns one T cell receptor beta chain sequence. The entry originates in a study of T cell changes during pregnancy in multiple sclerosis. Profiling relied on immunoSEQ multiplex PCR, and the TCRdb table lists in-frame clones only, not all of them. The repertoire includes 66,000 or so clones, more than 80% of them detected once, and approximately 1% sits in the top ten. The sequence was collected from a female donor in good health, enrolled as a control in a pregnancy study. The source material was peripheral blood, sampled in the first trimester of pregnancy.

The CDR3 DNA follows: TGTGCCAGCAGCGGGCTGACAGGCTCCTACAATGAGCAGTTCTTC. It encodes CASSGLTGSYNEQFF. The rearrangement uses TRBV6-1 and TRBJ2-1; D possibly corresponds to TRBD1 (6 bases). Germline V gene data show CDR1 as MNHNS and CDR2 as SASEGT. The CDR3 is 15 amino acids. With 6 bases removed from V and 0 bases from J, the gap between germline ends came to 12 bases.